The 23 T cell receptor beta chains given below trace back to one sample, sequenced in a study of cytomegalovirus exposure and HLA in healthy donors. Data came from immunoSEQ multiplex PCR; TCRdb stores just in-frame clones and leaves some out. The data show a few hundred thousand clones, roughly 88% seen once. Input material: PBMCs. These receptors originate from a man aged 25-40 years in good health and CMV-seronegative.

As DNA, the CDR3 is TGCGCCAGCAGCCAAGAATGGACAGGGGTGGACAATGAGCAGTTCTTC. It yields the protein CASSQEWTGVDNEQFF. The chain has TRBV4-1 and TRBJ2-1; 9 bases are a match to TRBD1. The CDR3 consists of 16 residues. With 0 bases clipped from V and 5 bases from J, the junction kept 5 bases outside the gene matches. From germline, CDR1 is MGHRA and CDR2 YSYEKL.

This chain uses TRBV4-3 with TRBJ2-4; perhaps TRBD1 as D (6 bases). V was shortened by 0 bases and J by 3 bases, with 12 bases between the two germline ends. Per the germline V gene, CDR1 is LGHNA and CDR2 is YSLEER. The CDR3 has 16 amino acids. In DNA, the CDR3 is TGCGCCAGCAGCCAAGATACGCGAGGGGGCAAAAACATTCAGTACTTC. Translation gives CASSQDTRGGKNIQYF.

This CDR3 is CAISDSLSGKPRTDTQYF. The CDR3, as DNA: TGTGCCATCAGTGACTCCCTATCCGGGAAACCACGCACAGATACGCAGTATTTT. The rearrangement links TRBV10-3 to TRBJ2-3; possibly TRBD2 for D (5 bases). CDR1 is ENHRY and CDR2 is SYGVKD in the germline V gene. The CDR3 spans 18 residues. With 3 bases removed from V and 1 base from J, the gap between germline ends came to 20 bases.

The rearrangement links TRBV6-1 to TRBJ2-1; the D gene is possibly TRBD2 (6 bases). Trimming cost V 10 bases and J 4 bases, with 11 bases left between them. This CDR3 contains 12 residues. Germline loops: CDR1 MNHNS, CDR2 SASEGT. The CDR3 spells CAIVGGYNEQFF. In DNA, the CDR3 is TGTGCCATCGTCGGGGGTTACAATGAGCAGTTCTTC.

This sequence joins TRBV30 and TRBJ1-2; TRBD1 matches 7 bases. V was pared by 3 bases and J by 0 bases, with 1 base of the junction left unmatched. The CDR3 is 13 amino acids. CDR1 is GTSNPN and CDR2 is SVGIG in the germline V gene (reference sequence). The CDR3 region has the DNA TGTGCCTGGAGGGGACAGACTAACTATGGCTACACCTTC. It encodes CAWRGQTNYGYTF.

V usage is TRBV13 and J usage is TRBJ1-5; unclear D gene. Per germline, CDR1 PRHDT and CDR2 FYEKMQ (reference sequence). V gave up 5 bases and J gave up 4 bases, with 9 bases separating them. The CDR3 sequence is 13 residues long. The CDR3 is CASSLNRNQPQHF. The CDR3 DNA reads TGTGCCAGCAGCCTAAACCGGAATCAGCCCCAGCATTTT. Supplemented by reference TRBV13 and TRBJ1-5, the full variable domain reads AAGVIQSPRHLIKEKRETATLKCYPIPRHDTVYWYQQGPGQDPQFLISFYEKMQSDKGSIPDRFSAQQFSDYHSELNMSSLELGDSALYFCASSLNRNQPQHFGDGTRLSIL.

V usage is TRBV4-1 and J usage is TRBJ1-4, with 10 bases identical to TRBD1. The CDR3 consists of 15 residues. Losses at the gene ends were 1 base for V and 8 bases for J; bases not matched to a gene: 4. The V gene's germline CDR1 is MGHRA and CDR2 YSYEKL. CDR3 nucleotides: TGCGCCAGCAGCCAAGGAGGGACAGGGGACGAAAAACTGTTTTTT. Its protein is CASSQGGTGDEKLFF.

The V gene is TRBV11-2, the J gene TRBJ2-2; 7 bases align to TRBD1. Per germline, CDR1 SGHAT and CDR2 FQNNGV. The CDR3 consists of 15 residues. V lost 3 bases, J lost 6 bases, and 7 bases stayed unmatched. CDR3 DNA sequence: TGTGCCAGCAGCTTGACCAGGGGGTTGGCCGGGGAGCTGTTTTTT. Its protein is CASSLTRGLAGELFF.

This rearrangement joins TRBV6-1 to TRBJ1-1, with 11 bases identical to TRBD1. V was clipped by 5 bases and J by 7 bases; unmatched bases: 9. Germline V CDR1 and CDR2: MNHNS, SASEGT. This CDR3 contains 15 residues. Here the CDR3 DNA reads TGTGCCAGCAGTCCTCGGACAGGGGGCTACAGTGAAGCTTTCTTT. Translated: CASSPRTGGYSEAFF.

The rearrangement joins TRBV7-6 to TRBJ1-1, with D unclear. The germline CDR1 and CDR2 sequences are SGHVS and FNYEAQ. The CDR3 is 12 amino acids. V lost 5 bases to trimming and J lost 6 bases, with 10 bases between them. In nucleotides, the CDR3 is TGTGCCAGCAGCCCGGAGGGCGCTGAAGCTTTCTTT. Translated, it gives CASSPEGAEAFF.

The chain couples TRBV5-4 to TRBJ1-1, with 9 bases matching TRBD1. Germline V gene sequence: CDR1 SGHNT, CDR2 YYREEE (reference sequence). Losses at the gene ends were 0 bases for V and 1 base for J; bases not matched to a gene: 4. The CDR3 spans 16 residues. The chain's CDR3 is CASSLDRGPPNTEAFF. The CDR3 nucleotides are TGTGCCAGCAGCTTGGACAGGGGGCCCCCGAACACTGAAGCTTTCTTT.

The chain joins TRBV5-4 to TRBJ1-2, with D possibly being TRBD1 (6 bases). From germline, CDR1 is SGHNT and CDR2 YYREEE (reference sequence). CDR3 length: 14 residues. Between the trimmed V and J ends, which lost 1 base and 3 bases, there was a span of 10 bases. This chain's CDR3 is CASSLSGADYGYTF. Here the CDR3 DNA reads TGTGCCAGCAGCTTGTCAGGGGCGGACTATGGCTACACCTTC.

V gene TRBV7-2 combines with J gene TRBJ2-5, with TRBD1 matching 7 bases. The CDR3 runs to 16 residues. V was pared by 2 bases and J by 2 bases, with 8 bases of the junction left unmatched. Germline CDR1 reads SGHTA; CDR2 reads FQGNSA. The CDR3 region is CASSLNTGVLQETQYF. The CDR3 nucleotides are TGTGCCAGCAGCTTAAACACAGGGGTCCTACAAGAGACCCAGTACTTC.

The chain carries TRBV7-9 and TRBJ2-5; TRBD1 is a possible D gene (6 bases). There are 17 residues in the CDR3. Trimming cost V 2 bases and J 5 bases, with 21 bases left between them. Germline loops: CDR1 SEHNR, CDR2 FQNEAQ (reference sequence). CDR3 residues: CASSLTIGTPQGETQYF. The CDR3 DNA reads as TGTGCCAGCAGCTTAACTATCGGGACACCTCAAGGGGAGACCCAGTACTTC.

This chain connects TRBV10-3 to TRBJ1-6; possible D gene TRBD1, 5 bases. This CDR3 region has 15 residues. V was pared by 3 bases and J by 7 bases, with 13 bases between. The V gene's germline CDR1 is ENHRY and CDR2 SYGVKD. CDR3 in DNA: TGTGCCATCAGTGATCCGGAAGGGGTAAATTCACCCCTCCACTTT. This encodes CAISDPEGVNSPLHF.

J is TRBJ2-7 and V is TRBV25-1; perhaps TRBD1 as D (6 bases). Germline CDR1 reads MGHDK; CDR2 reads SYGVNS. The CDR3 runs to 15 residues. V lost 3 bases and J lost 3, with 15 bases in between. The CDR3 region has the DNA TGTGCCAGCAGTGACTCCGACAGGAAGAACTACGAGCAGTACTTC. It is translated as CASSDSDRKNYEQYF.

The V and J genes are TRBV5-4 and TRBJ1-1; TRBD1 matches at 8 bases. Germline CDR1 SGHNT, CDR2 YYREEE (reference sequence). The CDR3 is 15 residues long. The junction had 10 bases not matched to a gene; V was cut back by 4 bases and J by 5 bases. In nucleotides, the CDR3 is TGTGCCAGCAGCCACCGGACAGGGACGGGTACTGAAGCTTTCTTT. This gives the protein CASSHRTGTGTEAFF.

This rearrangement joins TRBV7-2 to TRBJ2-3; a possible D gene is TRBD1 (6 bases). The V end was cut by 0 bases, the J end by 5 bases, with 12 bases between. Germline-derived CDR1 and CDR2 are SGHTA and FQGNSA. The CDR3 runs 15 residues. The CDR3 DNA is TGTGCCAGCAGCTTAGCCAGGGGCCCCCAAGATACGCAGTATTTT. This encodes CASSLARGPQDTQYF.

The chain uses TRBV25-1 and TRBJ1-4; D is undetermined. Per the germline V gene, CDR1 is MGHDK and CDR2 is SYGVNS. The CDR3 runs to 13 residues. Trimming cost V 3 bases and J 5 bases, with 7 bases left between them. In DNA form, the CDR3 reads TGTGCCAGCAGTGATCAGTGGAATGAAAAACTGTTTTTT. Protein product: CASSDQWNEKLFF.

The CDR3 here is CASNGGSSYNEQFF. For the CDR3, the DNA is TGTGCCAGCAACGGGGGGAGCTCCTACAATGAGCAGTTCTTC. The chain employs TRBV6-6 and TRBJ2-1, with TRBD2 matching 7 bases. Losses at the gene ends were 7 bases for V and 0 bases for J; bases not matched to a gene: 3. Germline loops: CDR1 MNHNY, CDR2 SVGAGI (reference sequence). This CDR3 is 14 amino acids long.

V and J are TRBV4-3 and TRBJ2-7, with a possible D match to TRBD2 (5 bases). The germline CDR1 and CDR2 sequences are LGHNA and YSLEER. Trimming took 1 base from V and 3 from J, leaving 16 bases between them. The CDR3 loop spans 16 amino acids. CDR3 protein: CASSQAFAGAVYEQYF. Written as DNA, the CDR3 is TGCGCCAGCAGCCAAGCGTTTGCAGGAGCGGTCTACGAGCAGTACTTC.

The chain carries TRBV30 and TRBJ1-3; D remains unclear. Germline values: CDR1 GTSNPN, CDR2 SVGIG (reference sequence). This CDR3 is 16 amino acids long. The V end was cut by 3 bases, the J end by 3 bases, with 18 bases between. CDR3 residues: CAWRAGRVAHGNTIYF. The CDR3 DNA reads as TGTGCCTGGAGGGCGGGTAGGGTCGCTCATGGAAACACCATATATTTT.

The V and J genes are TRBV4-3 and TRBJ2-7, with unresolved D. CDR1 is LGHNA, CDR2 YSLEER, per germline. Trimming took off 4 bases at V and 0 bases at J, with 10 bases between the two ends. The CDR3 extends over 14 amino acids. CDR3 in amino acids: CASSRRIASYEQYF. The CDR3 DNA follows: TGCGCCAGCAGCCGTAGAATCGCCTCCTACGAGCAGTACTTC.